Below are 10 T cell receptor beta chains sequenced from a single sample in a study of blood T cell repertoires in COVID-19. Clones were read by immunoSEQ multiplex PCR, and TCRdb kept only the in-frame ones, dropping some. The data hold approximately 150,000 clones, with roughly 82% observed a single time. The sequenced sample consisted of PBMCs or T cells enriched from blood (not recorded which). Receptors were obtained from a man in his fifties who had recovered from COVID-19.

This chain joins TRBV3-1 (or the pseudogene TRBV3-2) and TRBJ2-3, with D unclear. CDR1 is LGHDT and CDR2 is YNNKEL in the germline V gene (reference sequence). V gave up 1 base and J gave up 5 bases, with 10 bases separating them. This CDR3 is 14 amino acids long. The CDR3 nucleotides are TGTGCCAGCAGCCAAGTTGGTAGAGGAGATACGCAGTATTTT. It translates to CASSQVGRGDTQYF.

This chain links TRBV30 with TRBJ1-3; a possible D gene is TRBD1 (5 bases). Germline CDR1 GTSNPN, CDR2 SVGIG (reference sequence). The CDR3 extends over 15 amino acids. V was shortened by 3 bases and J by 4 bases, with 16 bases between the two germline ends. The CDR3 loop is CAWRLRGKAGNTIYF. The CDR3 DNA sequence: TGTGCCTGGAGGCTGCGGGGGAAGGCCGGAAACACCATATATTTT.

CDR3 protein: CSVDKTGRRDTQYF. The CDR3 DNA is TGCAGCGTTGACAAGACAGGGAGGCGAGATACGCAGTATTTT. The chain links TRBV29-1 to TRBJ2-3; D possibly corresponds to TRBD1 (7 bases). The CDR3 runs to 14 residues. Germline CDR1 and CDR2: SQVTM and ANQGSEA. The V end lost 3 bases, the J end lost 5 bases, and 15 bases lay between the germline ends.

The chain joins TRBV4-1 to TRBJ2-3; 8 nucleotides align to TRBD2. Germline V CDR1 and CDR2: MGHRA, YSYEKL. The V segment lost 0 bases and the J segment 4 bases; nucleotides outside the gene matches: 9. CDR3 length: 17 residues. CDR3 protein: CASSQDIDSGVADTQYF. The CDR3 DNA follows: TGCGCCAGCAGCCAAGATATAGATAGCGGGGTTGCAGATACGCAGTATTTT.

This clone was counted between two and nine times. The J gene is TRBJ2-3, the V gene TRBV5-1, with 12 bases matching TRBD2. There are 14 residues in the CDR3. V dropped 4 bases and J dropped 5; count of bases not matched to a gene: 2. Germline V gene lookup returns CDR1 SGHRS and CDR2 YFSETQ. CDR3 loop: CASSTTSGGDTQYF. CDR3 in DNA: TGCGCCAGCAGCACGACTAGCGGGGGAGATACGCAGTATTTT.

In regard to this clone: Other DNA sequences in the sample encode the same CDR3. The V gene is TRBV6-5, the J gene TRBJ1-5, with unresolved D. V lost 0 bases and J 2 bases, leaving 5 bases between the germline ends. Germline loops: CDR1 MNHEY, CDR2 SVGAGI. This CDR3 region has 14 residues. CDR3 sequence reads: CASSYSGGNQPQHF. The CDR3 nucleotides are TGTGCCAGCAGTTACTCCGGTGGCAATCAGCCCCAGCATTTT.

Written as DNA, the CDR3 is TGTGCCAGCAGCCAACGCACAGGGATGAATCAGCCCCAGCATTTT. Residues: CASSQRTGMNQPQHF. The genes are TRBV16 and TRBJ1-5, with D possibly TRBD1 on 6 matching bases. V was pared by 2 bases and J by 4 bases, with 12 bases between. The V gene's germline CDR1 is KGHSY and CDR2 FQNENV. This CDR3 has 15 residues.

The chain combines TRBV11-2 with TRBJ2-1; TRBD2 aligns across 10 bases. V shed 3 bases, J shed 4 bases, and the junction held 3 bases outside the gene matches. This CDR3 region has 15 residues. Germline lookup yields CDR1 SGHAT and CDR2 FQNNGV. This chain's CDR3 is CASSLRLAGYNEQFF. The CDR3 DNA follows: TGTGCCAGCAGCTTGCGACTAGCGGGTTACAATGAGCAGTTCTTC. The whole variable domain, filled in from reference TRBV11-2 and TRBJ2-1, reads EAGVAQSPRYKIIEKRQSVAFWCNPISGHATLYWYQQILGQGPKLLIQFQNNGVVDDSQLPKDRFSAERLKGVDSTLKIQPAKLEDSAVYLCASSLRLAGYNEQFFGPGTRLTVL.

The J gene is TRBJ1-1, the V gene TRBV19; D remains ambiguous. The germline V gene has CDR1 LNHDA and CDR2 SQIVND (reference sequence). The CDR3 covers 13 residues. The V end lost 3 bases, the J end lost 2 bases, and 7 bases lay between the germline ends. CDR3 sequence: CASSILGNTEAFF. CDR3 in DNA: TGTGCCAGTAGTATCCTCGGTAACACTGAAGCTTTCTTT. Full variable domain (outside the CDR3, taken from reference TRBV19 and TRBJ1-1): DGGITQSPKYLFRKEGQNVTLSCEQNLNHDAMYWYRQDPGQGLRLIYYSQIVNDFQKGDIAEGYSVSREKKESFPLTVTSAQKNPTAFYLCASSILGNTEAFFGQGTRLTVV.

The V gene is TRBV7-6, the J gene TRBJ1-4; 8 bases align to TRBD1. This CDR3 is 16 amino acids long. CDR1 is SGHVS, CDR2 FNYEAQ, per germline. V dropped 3 bases and J dropped 6; count of bases not matched to a gene: 9. CDR3 sequence reads: CASSFDPGQDDEKLFF. The CDR3 nucleotides are TGTGCCAGCAGCTTCGACCCGGGACAGGACGATGAAAAACTGTTTTTT.